Each of the 24 T cell receptor beta chains below was sequenced from the same sample in a study of T cell changes during pregnancy in multiple sclerosis. Some clones are missing from TCRdb's copy, which holds only in-frame ones; the method was immunoSEQ multiplex PCR. The sample has around 50,000 clones, 90% to 95% seen once. This specimen consisted of CD8+ T cells from peripheral blood mononuclear cells, obtained in the first trimester of pregnancy. These receptors were taken from a female donor with multiple sclerosis, enrolled in a pregnancy study.

J is TRBJ2-7 and V is TRBV15; 9 nucleotides agree with TRBD1. Trimming cost V 7 bases and J 5 bases; bases outside gene matches: 12. Germline CDR1 is LNHNV and CDR2 is YYDKDF (reference sequence). This CDR3 contains 15 residues. CDR3: CATNSSGTGINEQYF. As DNA, the CDR3 is TGTGCCACCAACAGTTCCGGGACAGGGATCAACGAGCAGTACTTC.

This clone was counted a single time. The CDR3 is CASSEGRLYEQYF. CDR3 nucleotides: TGTGCCAGCAGTGAAGGCAGGTTGTACGAGCAGTACTTC. The chain is built from TRBV2 and TRBJ2-7; D is ambiguous. Germline assignment: CDR1 SNHLY and CDR2 FYNNEI. V dropped 1 base and J dropped 4 bases, with 8 bases sitting between them. The CDR3 length is 13 residues.

V and J are TRBV14 and TRBJ2-1; D perhaps matches TRBD1 (7 bases). Germline-derived CDR1 and CDR2 are SGHDN and FVKESK. The V and J ends lost 6 bases and 4 bases respectively, with 10 bases between them. The CDR3 totals 13 residues. The CDR3 DNA reads as TGTGCCAGCAGGCCAGGGGGGTACAATGAGCAGTTCTTC. This encodes CASRPGGYNEQFF.

The chain joins TRBV4-1 to TRBJ1-1; no definite D call. CDR3 length: 17 amino acids. The V gene's germline CDR1 is MGHRA and CDR2 YSYEKL. The V end was cut by 3 bases, the J end by 0 bases, with 17 bases between. The CDR3 loop is CASSQTPIWVLNTEAFF. CDR3 coding DNA: TGCGCCAGCAGCCAGACTCCGATTTGGGTTTTGAACACTGAAGCTTTCTTT.

A single count supports this clone. This chain links TRBV4-1 with TRBJ1-1; D call uncertain. CDR1 is MGHRA and CDR2 is YSYEKL in the germline V gene. This CDR3 region has 13 residues. Trimming removed 3 bases from V and 6 bases from J, with 11 bases in between. CDR3 sequence (DNA): TGCGCCAGCAGCCAGAGGTCCGTACCTGAAGCTTTCTTT. It is translated as CASSQRSVPEAFF.

The rearrangement links TRBV6-1 to TRBJ2-1; 10 bases fit TRBD1. CDR3 length: 15 amino acids. V dropped 1 base and J dropped 3; count of bases not matched to a gene: 0. Germline-derived CDR1 and CDR2 are MNHNS and SASEGT. The CDR3 protein is CASSEGTGGYNEQFF. The DNA of the CDR3 is TGTGCCAGCAGTGAAGGGACAGGGGGCTACAATGAGCAGTTCTTC.

J is TRBJ2-7 and V is TRBV7-9; 7 bases are a match to TRBD1. Germline V lookup: CDR1 SEHNR, CDR2 FQNEAQ (reference sequence). With V trimmed by 5 bases and J by 3 bases, 10 bases remained unmatched. The CDR3 runs 15 residues. As DNA, the CDR3 is TGTGCCAGCAGCCCGTGGGACAGACCGAACTACGAGCAGTACTTC. This encodes CASSPWDRPNYEQYF. Based on the CDR3 plus reference TRBV7-9 and TRBJ2-7, the full variable domain is DTGVSQNPRHKITKRGQNVTFRCDPISEHNRLYWYRQTLGQGPEFLTYFQNEAQLEKSRLLSDRFSAERPKGSFSTLEIQRTEQGDSAMYLCASSPWDRPNYEQYFGPGTRLTVT.

J is TRBJ1-5 and V is TRBV4-1; D perhaps matches TRBD1 (6 bases). The CDR3 covers 15 residues. In germline, CDR1 is MGHRA, CDR2 YSYEKL. Between the trimmed V and J ends, which lost 0 bases and 8 bases, there was a span of 14 bases. The CDR3: CASSQDITGHKPQHF. The CDR3 region has the DNA TGCGCCAGCAGCCAAGATATAACAGGGCATAAGCCCCAGCATTTT.

This chain links TRBV4-1 with TRBJ2-1; D is unresolved. Germline loops: CDR1 MGHRA, CDR2 YSYEKL. The CDR3 spans 15 residues. Trimming shortened V by 0 bases and J by 3 bases, and 9 bases separated the two germline ends. CDR3 sequence reads: CASSQDPGSYNEQFF. The CDR3 coding sequence is TGCGCCAGCAGCCAAGATCCAGGCAGCTACAATGAGCAGTTCTTC.

The chain combines TRBV18 with TRBJ2-7; a weak D match, TRBD2 (5 bases). The CDR3 length is 16 residues. The V end lost 2 bases, the J end lost 2 bases, and 16 bases lay between the germline ends. Germline-derived CDR1 and CDR2 are KGHSH and LQKENI. The chain's CDR3 is CASSPILRGGAYEQYF. The CDR3 DNA reads TGTGCCAGCTCACCAATCCTTAGAGGAGGAGCCTACGAGCAGTACTTC. Using reference TRBV18 and TRBJ2-7 for the parts outside the CDR3, the full variable domain is NAGVMQNPRHLVRRRGQEARLRCSPMKGHSHVYWYRQLPEEGLKFMVYLQKENIIDESGMPKERFSAEFPKEGPSILRIQQVVRGDSAAYFCASSPILRGGAYEQYFGPGTRLTVT.

The chain joins TRBV5-4 to TRBJ2-7; 11 positions match TRBD2. Germline trimming cut 0 bases from V and 5 bases from J; bases unmatched to any gene: 4. CDR3 length: 15 residues. Germline lookup yields CDR1 SGHNT and CDR2 YYREEE (reference sequence). The CDR3 sequence: CASSLELAGDHEQYF. The CDR3 nucleotides read TGTGCCAGCAGCTTGGAACTAGCGGGAGATCACGAGCAGTACTTC.

The CDR3 here is CASSPGQGSSYNEQFF. The CDR3 bases are TGTGCCAGCTCACCCGGACAGGGGAGCTCCTACAATGAGCAGTTCTTC. V gene TRBV18 combines with J gene TRBJ2-1; the match to TRBD1 covers 9 bases. The ends lost 3 bases at V and 0 bases at J; junction bases unmatched: 3. Germline-derived CDR1 and CDR2 are KGHSH and LQKENI. The CDR3 has 16 residues. The whole variable domain, filled in from reference TRBV18 and TRBJ2-1, reads NAGVMQNPRHLVRRRGQEARLRCSPMKGHSHVYWYRQLPEEGLKFMVYLQKENIIDESGMPKERFSAEFPKEGPSILRIQQVVRGDSAAYFCASSPGQGSSYNEQFFGPGTRLTVL.

This sequence joins TRBV9 and TRBJ1-2, with TRBD1 matching 7 bases. Germline CDR1 SGDLS, CDR2 YYNGEE. This CDR3 is 12 amino acids long. Germline trimming cut 3 bases from V and 7 bases from J; bases unmatched to any gene: 3. For the CDR3, the DNA is TGTGCCAGCAGCGCAAACAGGGGTGGCTACACCTTC. It yields the protein CASSANRGGYTF.

The chain carries TRBV27 and TRBJ1-5, with 7 bases aligning to TRBD1. This CDR3 spans 13 amino acids. V lost 6 bases, J lost 4 bases, and 3 bases stayed unmatched. Germline V gene data show CDR1 as MNHEY and CDR2 as SMNVEV (reference sequence). The CDR3 nucleotides read TGTGCCAGCAGCACAGGGGCGAATCAGCCCCAGCATTTT. Encoded protein: CASSTGANQPQHF.

The chain combines TRBV7-8 with TRBJ2-7, with 9 bases identical to TRBD1. V was clipped by 4 bases and J by 1 base; unmatched bases: 8. The CDR3 has 16 residues. The V gene's germline CDR1 is SGHVS and CDR2 FQNEAQ. The CDR3 is CASSWNRGLNSYEQYF. CDR3 bases: TGTGCCAGCAGCTGGAACAGGGGGCTAAATTCCTACGAGCAGTACTTC.

The CDR3 is CASSVLNGELFF. The CDR3 DNA reads TGTGCCAGCAGCGTACTAAACGGGGAGCTGTTTTTT. The chain links TRBV9 to TRBJ2-2; unclear D gene. Germline loops: CDR1 SGDLS, CDR2 YYNGEE. Trimming pared 1 base from V and 7 bases from J, leaving 5 bases between. CDR3 size: 12 residues.

This chain uses TRBV19 with TRBJ2-1, with 7 bases fitting TRBD1. The CDR3 loop spans 15 amino acids. Germline V gene lookup returns CDR1 LNHDA and CDR2 SQIVND (reference sequence). V dropped 4 bases and J dropped 4; count of bases not matched to a gene: 7. The CDR3 loop reads CASSSDRDPYNEQFF. The DNA of the CDR3 is TGTGCCAGTAGTAGCGACAGGGACCCATACAATGAGCAGTTCTTC.

The rearrangement joins TRBV7-2 to TRBJ2-7; 8 positions agree with TRBD2. This CDR3 spans 15 amino acids. The germline CDR1 and CDR2 sequences are SGHTA and FQGNSA. The trim removed 5 bases at V and 0 bases at J, leaving 6 bases unmatched. CDR3: CASSPSGFYSYEQYF. The CDR3 nucleotides are TGTGCCAGCAGCCCTAGCGGGTTCTACTCCTACGAGCAGTACTTC.

The gene calls are TRBV29-1 and TRBJ2-7, with D maybe TRBD1 (6 bases). This CDR3 comprises 12 residues. Trimming stripped 6 bases from V and 6 bases from J, with 15 bases between. Looked up from germline, CDR1 is SQVTM and CDR2 is ANQGSEA. The CDR3 spells CSVREQGIEQYF. In DNA, the CDR3 is TGCAGCGTAAGGGAACAGGGTATCGAGCAGTACTTC.

The rearrangement uses TRBV4-2 and TRBJ1-4; possibly TRBD1 for D (5 bases). This CDR3 spans 16 amino acids. The V gene lost 1 base and the J gene lost 7 bases, with 16 bases spanning the gap. Germline CDR1 and CDR2: LGHNA and YNFKEQ. CDR3 region: CASSQAGGAYGEKLFF. CDR3 coding DNA: TGTGCCAGCAGCCAAGCCGGTGGGGCGTACGGTGAAAAACTGTTTTTT.

CDR3 residues: CASSFAGGATDTQYF. The CDR3 nucleotides are TGTGCCAGCAGCTTCGCCGGGGGTGCGACAGATACGCAGTATTTT. V usage is TRBV5-4 and J usage is TRBJ2-3; possibly TRBD2 for D (6 bases). Germline V lookup: CDR1 SGHNT, CDR2 YYREEE (reference sequence). CDR3 size: 15 residues. With 2 bases removed from V and 3 bases from J, the gap between germline ends came to 13 bases.

The chain recombines TRBV27 with TRBJ2-3; 9 nucleotides agree with TRBD1. The germline V gene has CDR1 MNHEY and CDR2 SMNVEV (reference sequence). The CDR3 consists of 15 residues. The V segment lost 5 bases and the J segment 1 base; nucleotides outside the gene matches: 4. The CDR3 nucleotides read TGTGCCAGCAGTCCACACAGGGGGCGCACAGATACGCAGTATTTT. Translation: CASSPHRGRTDTQYF.

This rearrangement joins TRBV7-9 to TRBJ1-2; weak D call: TRBD1 (6 bases). CDR3 length: 18 residues. Per germline, CDR1 SEHNR and CDR2 FQNEAQ (reference sequence). Trimming shortened V by 5 bases and J by 3 bases, and 25 bases separated the two germline ends. CDR3 nucleotide sequence: TGTGCCAGCAGCGCTTGGAGTGGGGGGGCGGCCGGGGACTATGGCTACACCTTC. Amino acid sequence: CASSAWSGGAAGDYGYTF. Combining the CDR3 with reference TRBV7-9 and TRBJ1-2 gives the whole variable domain DTGVSQNPRHKITKRGQNVTFRCDPISEHNRLYWYRQTLGQGPEFLTYFQNEAQLEKSRLLSDRFSAERPKGSFSTLEIQRTEQGDSAMYLCASSAWSGGAAGDYGYTFGSGTRLTVV.

V and J are TRBV7-7 and TRBJ2-2, with D perhaps matching TRBD2 (5 bases). CDR3 length equals 14 residues. The V end was cut by 10 bases, the J end by 0 bases, with 12 bases between. Germline V lookup: CDR1 SSHAT, CDR2 FNYEAQ (reference sequence). For the CDR3, the DNA is TGTGCCACGTCAGCGGTAGCGAACACCGGGGAGCTGTTTTTT. Its protein product is CATSAVANTGELFF.